What follows describes a single T cell receptor beta chain. What it binds is unknown. Primers used in a second PCR of about 7 to 12 cycles were a sample-barcoded 5' primer and a J-beta primer mix. TCRdb re-analysed the 5' RACE reads in MiXCR, keeping a single row per CDR3 protein. The data contain 1.5 million to 2 million distinct CDR3 sequences, roughly 27% of them singletons. Per the germline V gene, CDR1 is SGHKS and CDR2 is YYEKEE (reference sequence). The CDR3 length is 13 residues. The V and J ends lost 4 bases and 3 bases respectively, with 10 bases between them. This sample was included in a study of blood T cells in healthy people across ages. Study-wide results and caveats: From one million sequenced T cells, diversity estimates were lower bounds.

This receptor was taken from a woman under 40 in good health. This chain uses TRBV5-5 with TRBJ1-1; D is unresolved. Sequenced sample: blood. The CDR3 DNA reads TGTGCCAGCAGCCAGACATGGGACACTGAAGCTTTCTTT. It specifies CASSQTWDTEAFF.